Each of the 18 T cell receptor beta chains below was sequenced from the same sample in a study of T cell responses to AZD1222 COVID-19 vaccine. Assay: immunoSEQ multiplex PCR; the TCRdb copy retains only in-frame clones and omits some. The sample yields around 150,000 clones, about 95% seen once. Specimen: peripheral blood, collected on day 0 of AZD1222 vaccination. These receptors were taken from an adult in good health.

This clone was observed a single time. The chain recombines TRBV19 with TRBJ1-2; the D gene is possibly TRBD1 (6 bases). Germline V lookup: CDR1 LNHDA, CDR2 SQIVND (reference sequence). With 1 base removed from V and 1 base from J, the gap between germline ends came to 16 bases. This CDR3 is 17 amino acids long. The CDR3 protein is CASSIGRTATINYGYTF. The DNA of the CDR3 is TGTGCCAGTAGTATAGGCCGGACAGCGACGATTAACTATGGCTACACCTTC.

The gene calls are TRBV6-1 and TRBJ1-4; a possible D gene is TRBD1 (5 bases). V shed 3 bases and J shed 7 bases, with 12 bases lying between them. Looked up from germline, CDR1 is MNHNS and CDR2 is SASEGT. CDR3 length: 14 residues. The DNA of the CDR3 is TGTGCCAGCAGTGATCGGGGGTTGGGTGAAAAACTGTTTTTT. Translation gives CASSDRGLGEKLFF.

The rearrangement uses TRBV5-4 and TRBJ2-7; 7 nucleotides agree with TRBD1. Germline loops: CDR1 SGHNT, CDR2 YYREEE (reference sequence). The junction had 7 bases not matched to a gene; V was cut back by 2 bases and J by 2 bases. The CDR3 is 15 amino acids. In nucleotides, the CDR3 is TGTGCCAGCAGCTTCCGGGACAGAACAACCTACGAGCAGTACTTC. Translating it yields CASSFRDRTTYEQYF.

The V gene is TRBV20-1, the J gene TRBJ2-1; no clear D gene. Per germline, CDR1 DFQATT and CDR2 SNEGSKA (reference sequence). Deletions cut 3 bases from V and 14 bases from J, with 14 bases between. This CDR3 region has 11 residues. CDR3 DNA sequence: TGCAGTGCTAGTGCCGGCCCCCGGGAGTTCTTC. This encodes CSASAGPREFF.

The chain recombines TRBV5-4 with TRBJ1-1; D is undetermined. The CDR3 sequence is 15 residues long. Germline CDR1 SGHNT, CDR2 YYREEE (reference sequence). The V end lost 0 bases, the J end lost 0 bases, and 9 bases lay between the germline ends. DNA for the CDR3: TGTGCCAGCAGCTTGGTGGAGGGTTTGAACACTGAAGCTTTCTTT. As protein: CASSLVEGLNTEAFF.

This chain uses TRBV4-1 with TRBJ1-3; D remains ambiguous. The CDR3 length is 15 residues. Trimming took 1 base from V and 3 from J, leaving 10 bases between them. The V gene's germline CDR1 is MGHRA and CDR2 YSYEKL. CDR3 nucleotides: TGCGCCAGCAGCCAAGCGGGAAGACTTGGAAACACCATATATTTT. Translated: CASSQAGRLGNTIYF.

The V gene is TRBV4-1, the J gene TRBJ2-3; D may match TRBD1 or TRBD2 (5 bases each). Germline V lookup: CDR1 MGHRA, CDR2 YSYEKL. Trimming removed 1 base from V and 0 bases from J, with 14 bases in between. The CDR3 contains 17 residues. The CDR3 nucleotides read TGCGCCAGCAGCCAAGGGGGACCTGTCGCTAGCACAGATACGCAGTATTTT. It is translated as CASSQGGPVASTDTQYF.

This sequence joins TRBV29-1 and TRBJ1-2; no definite D call. Trimming removed 3 bases from V and 6 bases from J, with 2 bases in between. CDR1 SQVTM and CDR2 ANQGSEA come from the germline V gene. The CDR3 covers 9 residues. CDR3 region: CSVDDGYTF. DNA of the CDR3: TGCAGCGTTGATGATGGCTACACCTTC.

The V call is TRBV20-1, the J call TRBJ2-5; 9 bases match TRBD1. Germline assignment: CDR1 DFQATT and CDR2 SNEGSKA (reference sequence). Trimming took 3 bases from V and 1 from J; bases not matched to a gene: 6. The CDR3 runs 15 residues. The CDR3 loop is CSASPGQGLQETQYF. The CDR3 DNA sequence: TGCAGTGCTAGTCCGGGACAGGGACTCCAAGAGACCCAGTACTTC.

CDR3 nucleotides: TGCGCCAGCAGCTTGACTAGTACGTTTACCGGGGAGCTGTTTTTT. Encoded protein: CASSLTSTFTGELFF. V usage is TRBV5-1 and J usage is TRBJ2-2; D perhaps matches TRBD2 (5 bases). This CDR3 has 15 amino acids. V was cut by 1 base and J by 5 bases, with 12 bases left in between. CDR1 is SGHRS, CDR2 YFSETQ, per germline.

V gene TRBV7-2 combines with J gene TRBJ1-3; 7 bases align to TRBD1. Losses at the gene ends were 5 bases for V and 7 bases for J; bases not matched to a gene: 14. This CDR3 is 16 amino acids long. Per the germline V gene, CDR1 is SGHTA and CDR2 is FQGNSA. This CDR3 reads CASSPRTGTRGNTIYF. The CDR3 DNA sequence: TGTGCCAGCAGCCCCCGGACAGGCACAAGAGGGAACACCATATATTTT.

The genes are TRBV12-5 and TRBJ2-1; D is possibly TRBD2 (6 bases). Trimming pared 7 bases from V and 3 bases from J, leaving 16 bases between. There are 15 residues in the CDR3. Germline V CDR1 and CDR2: LGHNT, FRNRAP. The CDR3 region is CASATGQGGYNEQFF. The CDR3 region has the DNA TGTGCTAGTGCCACAGGTCAGGGAGGCTACAATGAGCAGTTCTTC.

In its sample, this clone was seen once. The chain joins TRBV4-2 to TRBJ1-2; D unclear. Germline loops: CDR1 LGHNA, CDR2 YNFKEQ. The CDR3 has 15 residues. V lost 2 bases and J lost 6, with 16 bases in between. DNA for the CDR3: TGTGCCAGCAGCCAACACTTATTGAACGAAAATGGCTACACCTTC. This encodes CASSQHLLNENGYTF.

The V gene is TRBV19, the J gene TRBJ2-1; unclear D gene. Deletions cut 3 bases from V and 9 bases from J, with 12 bases between. The length of the CDR3 is 13 residues. Germline V gives CDR1 LNHDA, CDR2 SQIVND (reference sequence). CDR3 residues: CASSIGYGTEQFF. The CDR3 coding sequence is TGTGCCAGTAGTATTGGTTACGGAACTGAGCAGTTCTTC.

This clone was detected once. CDR3 residues: CASSLGGNYEQYF. The DNA of the CDR3 is TGTGCCAGCTCACTAGGCGGGAATTACGAGCAGTACTTC. The J gene is TRBJ2-7, the V gene TRBV18; TRBD2 is a possible D gene (6 bases). This CDR3 contains 13 residues. CDR1 is KGHSH and CDR2 is LQKENI in the germline V gene. Trimming removed 4 bases at V and 4 bases at J, with 11 bases between.

This chain links TRBV28 with TRBJ1-5, with 7 bases matching TRBD1. Trimming took 8 bases from V and 10 from J; bases not matched to a gene: 11. The CDR3 is made up of 13 amino acids. The germline V gene has CDR1 MDHEN and CDR2 SYDVKM. The CDR3 nucleotides are TGTGCCAGCTGGGCCGGCAGGGGGTCACCCCAGCATTTT. This encodes CASWAGRGSPQHF.

J is TRBJ2-4 and V is TRBV25-1; 9 nucleotides match TRBD1. V dropped 6 bases and J dropped 5; count of bases not matched to a gene: 8. The CDR3 runs 15 residues. Looked up from germline, CDR1 is MGHDK and CDR2 is SYGVNS. DNA for the CDR3: TGTGCCAGCAGACTTACAGGGGGCGCGGAAAACATTCAGTACTTC. It encodes CASRLTGGAENIQYF.

The chain links TRBV12-3 or TRBV12-4 to TRBJ1-6; D is uncertain. CDR3 length: 12 residues. Trimming pared 1 base from V and 14 bases from J, leaving 9 bases between. The CDR3 here is CASSLEGLTLHF. CDR3 nucleotides: TGTGCCAGCAGTTTAGAGGGATTAACCCTCCACTTT.